Listed below are T cell receptor beta chains from one sample, sequenced in a study of cytomegalovirus exposure and HLA in healthy donors. Assay: immunoSEQ multiplex PCR; the TCRdb copy retains only in-frame clones and omits some. The sample lists 250,000 or so clones; around 80% were seen once. The specimen was PBMCs. These TCRs come from a woman in her fifties or sixties in good health and CMV-seropositive. The CDR3 runs from the conserved cysteine through the conserved F or W. The order of the fields is CDR3 length, clone size, J gene, D gene, V gene, CDR3 DNA, CDR3 protein. D genes are given only for firm matches. Clone size is stated in some rows and not others, as once, few, many or a class when expanded.

14 . TRBJ2-3 TRBD2 TRBV5-1 TGCGCCAGCAGCTTAGGGGAGGGTGAAGATACGCAGTATTTT CASSLGEGEDTQYF
13 . TRBJ1-1 . TRBV10-1 TGCGCCAGCAGTCGAGGCCCGAACACTGAAGCTTTCTTT CASSRGPNTEAFF
15 . TRBJ1-2 . TRBV27 TGTGCCAGCAGTATAGGACGGGGAAGGACTTATGGCTACACCTTC CASSIGRGRTYGYTF
13 . TRBJ2-4 . TRBV19 TGTGCCAGTACGACTCCTCAGGGAAACATTCAGTACTTC CASTTPQGNIQYF
15 . TRBJ1-2 TRBD1 TRBV6-5 TGTGCCAGCAGTTCACCCGTCGGGACAGGGCGAGGCTACACCTTC CASSSPVGTGRGYTF
13 . TRBJ1-2 . TRBV4-1 TGCGCCAGCAGCCAAACTCTCAGGGGTGGCTACACCTTC CASSQTLRGGYTF
16 . TRBJ2-7 . TRBV4-1 TGCGCCAGCAGCCAAGGAGCCGAGCTCAAGCCCTACGAGCAGTACTTC CASSQGAELKPYEQYF
16 . TRBJ2-7 TRBD2 TRBV4-1 TGCGCCAGCAGCCAAGATGGTAGCGGGAGAGGATACGAGCAGTACTTC CASSQDGSGRGYEQYF
14 few TRBJ1-2 . TRBV10-3 TGTGCCATCAGTGAGTGGGAACAGGGTAATGGCTACACCTTC CAISEWEQGNGYTF
16 . TRBJ1-1 . TRBV5-1 TGCGCCAGCAGCTTGGAGGGGTCAGGGTTGAACACTGAAGCTTTCTTT CASSLEGSGLNTEAFF
16 . TRBJ1-3 . TRBV5-1 TGCGCCAGCAGCTTGGACTTTGGCGGACTGGGAAACACCATATATTTT CASSLDFGGLGNTIYF
17 . TRBJ2-5 . TRBV5-1 TGCGCCAGCAGCTCGACCTACCCCAGGGGCCCCTGGGAGACCCAGTACTTC CASSSTYPRGPWETQYF
12 few TRBJ1-1 TRBD1 TRBV6-5 TGTGCCAGCAGTATGGGGGACAGGGGTGCTTTCTTT CASSMGDRGAFF
14 . TRBJ1-3 . TRBV5-1 TGCGCCAGCAGCTTGACGGGAACTGGAAACACCATATATTTT CASSLTGTGNTIYF
17 . TRBJ1-1 . TRBV6-1 TGTGCCAGCAGTGTAAGGGGGACCGGAGTGATGAACACTGAAGCTTTCTTT CASSVRGTGVMNTEAFF